This T cell receptor beta chain was observed in a study of T cell responses to AZD1222 COVID-19 vaccine. Sequencing used immunoSEQ multiplex PCR; TCRdb keeps in-frame clones, though not all of them. The table shows around 140,000 clones, with 80% to 90% occurring only once. V lost 2 bases and J lost 3, with 10 bases in between. Germline CDR1 reads MDHEN; CDR2 reads SYDVKM. This CDR3 comprises 14 residues. Study-wide points: Nearly half of spike-specific TCRs reportedly target variant regions that are unmutated in the B.1.351 and B.1.1.7 variants. In a largely white British group with more females than males, clonal diversity was possibly underestimated.

Of note for this clone: Its antigen is unknown.

The genes are TRBV28 and TRBJ1-1; D gene ambiguous. The source of this sequence is an adult in good health. The sample consisted of peripheral blood, taken on day 0 of AZD1222 vaccination. The CDR3 sequence: CASSLRVTDTEAFF. The CDR3 nucleotides are TGTGCCAGCAGTTTAAGGGTAACTGACACTGAAGCTTTCTTT.